This TCR beta chain was captured in a study of T cell clones after liver transplantation. Clones were read by immunoSEQ multiplex PCR, and TCRdb kept only the in-frame ones, dropping some. The sample carries tens of thousands of clones, around two thirds recorded once. Points on this clone: This sample also contains other DNA sequences that code for the same CDR3.

The CDR3 covers 15 residues. The V gene's germline CDR1 is SNHLY and CDR2 FYNNEI. Trimming cost V 0 bases and J 0 bases, with 9 bases left between them. The J gene is TRBJ2-7, the V gene TRBV2, with unresolved D. This receptor was taken from a human patient who received a liver transplant. The graft donor may be the source of some T cells. The specimen was CD4+ T cells from blood, collected at the approximately 16-month timepoint. CDR3 DNA: TGTGCCAGCAGTGAAGCGGGCTACTCCTCCTACGAGCAGTACTTC. Protein product: CASSEAGYSSYEQYF.